This T cell receptor beta chain derives from a study of identical twins. Notes on the study in general: Out-of-frame alpha sequences common to twins exhibited a surplus of low generation probability.

A single record per CDR3 protein comes from TCRdb applying MiXCR to the 5' RACE reads. This table has nearly 900,000 distinct CDR3 sequences, 9% to 15% appearing once. A few counts support this clonotype. The antigen is unknown. Trimming at V came to 5 bases and at J to 6 bases, leaving 6 bases not matched to a gene. This CDR3 region has 15 residues. Per the germline V gene, CDR1 is SGHTA and CDR2 is FQGTGA. This sample was also put to use in a study of yellow fever vaccine responses in identical twins.

The sequencing sample was made of PBMCs. This receptor was taken from a woman younger than 35 in good health. The J gene is TRBJ2-2, the V gene TRBV7-3; TRBD2 matches at 10 bases. CDR3 coding DNA: TGTGCCAGCAGCCCCCAAGGGACTAGCGCCGGGGAGCTGTTTTTT. Protein product: CASSPQGTSAGELFF.